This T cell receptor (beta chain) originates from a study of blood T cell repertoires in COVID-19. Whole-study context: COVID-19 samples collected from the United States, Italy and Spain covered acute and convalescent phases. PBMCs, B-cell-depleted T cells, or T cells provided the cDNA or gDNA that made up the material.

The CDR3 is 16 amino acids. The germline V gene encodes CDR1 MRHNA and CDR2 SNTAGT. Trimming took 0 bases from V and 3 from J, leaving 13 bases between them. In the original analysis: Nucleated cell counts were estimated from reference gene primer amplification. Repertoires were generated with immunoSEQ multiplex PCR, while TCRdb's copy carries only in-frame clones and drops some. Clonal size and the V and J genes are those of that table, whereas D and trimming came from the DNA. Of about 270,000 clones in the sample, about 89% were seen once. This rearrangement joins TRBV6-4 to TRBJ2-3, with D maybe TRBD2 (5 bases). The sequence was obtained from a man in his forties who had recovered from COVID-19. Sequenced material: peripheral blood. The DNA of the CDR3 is TGTGCCAGCAGTGACTCGCCGGGAAAAAGAACAGATACGCAGTATTTT. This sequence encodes CASSDSPGKRTDTQYF.